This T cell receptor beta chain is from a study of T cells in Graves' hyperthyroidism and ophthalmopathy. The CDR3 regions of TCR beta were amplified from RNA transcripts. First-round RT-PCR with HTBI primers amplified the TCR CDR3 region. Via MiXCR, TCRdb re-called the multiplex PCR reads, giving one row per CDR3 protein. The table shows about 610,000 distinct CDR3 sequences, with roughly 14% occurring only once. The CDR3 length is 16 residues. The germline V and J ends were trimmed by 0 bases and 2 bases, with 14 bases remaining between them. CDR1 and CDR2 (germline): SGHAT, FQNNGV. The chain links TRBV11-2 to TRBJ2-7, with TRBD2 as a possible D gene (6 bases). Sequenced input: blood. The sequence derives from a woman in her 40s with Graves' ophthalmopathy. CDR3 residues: CASSLEGGAGPYEQYF. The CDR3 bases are TGTGCCAGCAGCTTAGAGGGCGGGGCGGGACCCTACGAGCAGTACTTC.